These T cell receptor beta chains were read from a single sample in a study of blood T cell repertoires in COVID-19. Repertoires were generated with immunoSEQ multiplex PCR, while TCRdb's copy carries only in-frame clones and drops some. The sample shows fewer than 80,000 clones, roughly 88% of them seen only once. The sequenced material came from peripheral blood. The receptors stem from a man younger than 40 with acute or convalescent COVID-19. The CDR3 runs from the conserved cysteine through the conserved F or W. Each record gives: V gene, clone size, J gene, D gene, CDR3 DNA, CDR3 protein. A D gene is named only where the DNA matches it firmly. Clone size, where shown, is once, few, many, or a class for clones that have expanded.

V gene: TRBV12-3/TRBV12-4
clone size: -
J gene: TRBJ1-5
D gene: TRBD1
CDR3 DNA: TGTGCCAGCCGACAGGGGAGGGATCAGCCCCAGCATTTT
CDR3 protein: CASRQGRDQPQHF

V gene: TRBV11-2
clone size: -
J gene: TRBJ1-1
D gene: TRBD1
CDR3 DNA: TGTGCCAGCACCGACAGGGGGCGCGGAAGCACTGAAGCTTTCTTT
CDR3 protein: CASTDRGRGSTEAFF

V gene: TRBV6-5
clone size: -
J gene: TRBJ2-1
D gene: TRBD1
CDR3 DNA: TGTGCCAGCAGTCTCAGGGGGCTCGATGAGCAGTTCTTC
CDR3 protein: CASSLRGLDEQFF

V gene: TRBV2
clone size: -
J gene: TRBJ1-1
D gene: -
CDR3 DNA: TGTGCCAGCAGGCAACAGGGTCCTGCCGGTACTGAAGCTTTCTTT
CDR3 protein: CASRQQGPAGTEAFF

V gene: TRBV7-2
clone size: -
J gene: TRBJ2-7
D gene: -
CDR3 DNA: TGTGCCAGCAGCTCCGCCTACGAGCAGTACTTC
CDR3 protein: CASSSAYEQYF

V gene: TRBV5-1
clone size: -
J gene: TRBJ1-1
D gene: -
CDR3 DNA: TGCGCCAGCAGCTTGGGTGGCAGTAACACTGAAGCTTTCTTT
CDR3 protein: CASSLGGSNTEAFF

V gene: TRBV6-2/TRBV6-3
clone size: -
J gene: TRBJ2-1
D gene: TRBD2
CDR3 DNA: TGTGCCAGCAGTTACGTATTCGGACTAGCGGGGTACAATGAGCAGTTCTTC
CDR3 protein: CASSYVFGLAGYNEQFF

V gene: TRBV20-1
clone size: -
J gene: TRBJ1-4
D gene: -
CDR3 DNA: TGCAGTGCTAGTCGACAATCAGGGAATGAAAAACTGTTTTTT
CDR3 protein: CSASRQSGNEKLFF

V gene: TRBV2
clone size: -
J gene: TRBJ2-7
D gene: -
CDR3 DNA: TGTGCCAGCAATAGGGTGCAGGGTCCCTACGAGCAGTACTTC
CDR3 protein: CASNRVQGPYEQYF

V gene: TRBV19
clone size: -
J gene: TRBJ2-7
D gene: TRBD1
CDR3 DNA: TGTGCCAGTACCCCGACACTACAGGGGGCGAGGGAGCAGTACTTC
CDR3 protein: CASTPTLQGAREQYF

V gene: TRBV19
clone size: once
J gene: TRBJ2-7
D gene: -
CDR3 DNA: TGTGCCAGTAGTTCCAGCGGCTACGAGCAGTACTTC
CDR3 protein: CASSSSGYEQYF

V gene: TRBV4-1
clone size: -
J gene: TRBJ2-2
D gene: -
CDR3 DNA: TGCGCCAGCAGCCAAGAATGGCAGACTCCCGGGGAGCTGTTTTTT
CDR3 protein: CASSQEWQTPGELFF

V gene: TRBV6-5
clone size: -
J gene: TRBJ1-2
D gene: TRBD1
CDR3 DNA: TGTGCCAGCAGTACGACAGGGAATGGCTACACCTTC
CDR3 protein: CASSTTGNGYTF

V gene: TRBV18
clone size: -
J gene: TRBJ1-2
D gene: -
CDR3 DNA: TGTGCCAGCTCACCGGAACAGGGTGAGGGTGGCTACACCTTC
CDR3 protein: CASSPEQGEGGYTF

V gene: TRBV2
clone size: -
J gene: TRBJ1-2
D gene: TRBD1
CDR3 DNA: TGTGCCAGCACTATTGACAGGGCGATGGGCTACACCTTC
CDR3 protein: CASTIDRAMGYTF

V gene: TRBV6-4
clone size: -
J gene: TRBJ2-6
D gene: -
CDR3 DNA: TGTGCCAGCAGTGACGGAGGGGGGGCTGGGGCCAACGTCCTGACTTTC
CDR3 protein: CASSDGGGAGANVLTF

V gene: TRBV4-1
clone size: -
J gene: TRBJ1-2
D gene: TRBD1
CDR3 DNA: TGCGCCAGCAGCCAATCTGTAGGACAGGGGATTCTTAACTATGGCTACACCTTC
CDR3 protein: CASSQSVGQGILNYGYTF

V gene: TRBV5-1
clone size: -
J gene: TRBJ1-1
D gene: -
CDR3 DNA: TGCGCCAGCAGCTTGTCGGGGTCGGGAACTGAAGCTTTCTTT
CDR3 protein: CASSLSGSGTEAFF

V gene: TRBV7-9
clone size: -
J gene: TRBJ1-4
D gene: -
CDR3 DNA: TGTGCCAGCAACTTCCACAGGAGTCCCGGAAAACTGTTTTTT
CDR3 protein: CASNFHRSPGKLFF

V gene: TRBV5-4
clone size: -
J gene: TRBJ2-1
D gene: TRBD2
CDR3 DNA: TGTGCCAGCAGCTTGACTAGCGGAGGTCACAATGAGCAGTTCTTC
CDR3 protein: CASSLTSGGHNEQFF

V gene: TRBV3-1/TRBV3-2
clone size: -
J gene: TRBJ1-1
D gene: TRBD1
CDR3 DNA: TGTGCCAGCAGCCAAGCCGTCATTGTTGACAGGGGTGGTACTGAAGCTTTCTTT
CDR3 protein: CASSQAVIVDRGGTEAFF

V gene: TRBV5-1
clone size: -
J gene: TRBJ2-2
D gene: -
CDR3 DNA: TGCGCCAGCGGGGCAGGGGTCACCGGGGAGCTGTTTTTT
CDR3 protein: CASGAGVTGELFF

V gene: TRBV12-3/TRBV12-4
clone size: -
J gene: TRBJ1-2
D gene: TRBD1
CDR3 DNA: TGTGCCAGCAGCCCGACAGGGCGCGGCTACACCTTC
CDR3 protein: CASSPTGRGYTF

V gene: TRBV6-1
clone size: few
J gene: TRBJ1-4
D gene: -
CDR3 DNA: TGTGCCAGCAGTGACGGGGGTAATGAAAAACTGTTTTTT
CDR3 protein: CASSDGGNEKLFF

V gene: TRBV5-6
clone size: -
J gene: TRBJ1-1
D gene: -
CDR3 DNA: TGTGCCAGCAGCTTGTTTAACCGACAGGAACCTGAAGCTTTCTTT
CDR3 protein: CASSLFNRQEPEAFF

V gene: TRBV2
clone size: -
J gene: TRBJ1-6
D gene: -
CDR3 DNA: TGTGCCAGCAGTGAGGCAAGATATAATTCACCCCTCCACTTT
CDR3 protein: CASSEARYNSPLHF

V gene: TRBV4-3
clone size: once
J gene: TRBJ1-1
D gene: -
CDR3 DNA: TGCGCCAGCAGCCAAGATCGAGGGTTGGGGACTGAAGCTTTCTTT
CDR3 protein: CASSQDRGLGTEAFF

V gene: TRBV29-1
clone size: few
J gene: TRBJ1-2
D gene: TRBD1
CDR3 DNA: TGCAGCGTCCGGCAGGACAGGGGGCCGGGCTACACCTTC
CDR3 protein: CSVRQDRGPGYTF

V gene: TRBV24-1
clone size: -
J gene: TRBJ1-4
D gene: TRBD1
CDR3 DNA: TGTGCCACCAGTGACCCAGCAGGGGGCGATGAAAAACTGTTTTTT
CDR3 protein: CATSDPAGGDEKLFF

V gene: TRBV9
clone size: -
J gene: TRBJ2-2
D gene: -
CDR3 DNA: TGTGCCAGCAGCGTTAGGACAGTCGCGAACACCGGGGAGCTGTTTTTT
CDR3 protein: CASSVRTVANTGELFF

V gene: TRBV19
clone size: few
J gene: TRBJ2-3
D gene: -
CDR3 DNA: TGTGCCAGTAGTATTGGATCAGGGTCGGATACGCAGTATTTT
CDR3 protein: CASSIGSGSDTQYF

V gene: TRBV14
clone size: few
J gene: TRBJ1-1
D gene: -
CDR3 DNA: TGTGCCAGCAGCCAAGCGGGGGATTTGGGAGCTTTCTTT
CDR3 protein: CASSQAGDLGAFF

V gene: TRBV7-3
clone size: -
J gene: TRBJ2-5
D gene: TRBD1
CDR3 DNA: TGTGCCAGCAGCTCGTCCACGGACAGGGCGATCGAGACCCAGTACTTC
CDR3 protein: CASSSSTDRAIETQYF

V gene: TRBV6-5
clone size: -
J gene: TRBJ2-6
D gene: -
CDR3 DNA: TGTGCTACCTCGGGGTCGGGGGACGTCCTGACTTTC
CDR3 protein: CATSGSGDVLTF

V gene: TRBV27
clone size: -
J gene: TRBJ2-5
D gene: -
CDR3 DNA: TGTGCCAGCAGTTTGTTTAAGGGGGAGACCCAGTACTTC
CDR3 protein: CASSLFKGETQYF

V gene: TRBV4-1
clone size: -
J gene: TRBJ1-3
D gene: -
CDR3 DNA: TGCGCCAGCAGCCAAGTACAGGGTCGTGGAAACACCATATATTTT
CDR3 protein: CASSQVQGRGNTIYF

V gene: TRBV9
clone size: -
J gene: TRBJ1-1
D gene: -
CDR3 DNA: TGTGCCAGCAGCCGAACAACCGCCACTGAAGCTTTCTTT
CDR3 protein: CASSRTTATEAFF

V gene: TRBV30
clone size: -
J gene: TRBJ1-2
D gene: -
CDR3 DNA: TGTGCCTGGAGTCAATATGGGGGCGTCTATGGCTACACCTTC
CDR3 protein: CAWSQYGGVYGYTF

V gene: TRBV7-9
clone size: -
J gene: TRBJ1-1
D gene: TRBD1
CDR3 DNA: TGTGCCAGCAGCTCTAAAGGGACAGGAAATGCGGATGAAGGGATCTTT
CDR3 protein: CASSSKGTGNADEGIF

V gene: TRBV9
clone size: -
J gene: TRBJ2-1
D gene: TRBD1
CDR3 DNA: TGTGCCAGCAGCCCCCGGACAGGCTTCAATGAGCAGTTCTTC
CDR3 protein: CASSPRTGFNEQFF

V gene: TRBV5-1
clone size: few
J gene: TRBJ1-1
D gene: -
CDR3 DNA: TGCGCCAGCACCACGACAGGTTTGCTTGAAGCTTTCTTT
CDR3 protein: CASTTTGLLEAFF

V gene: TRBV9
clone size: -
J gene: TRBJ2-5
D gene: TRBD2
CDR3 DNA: TGTGCCAGCAGCGCCCCGACTAGCGGGGGGGCAGGAGAGACCCAGTACTTC
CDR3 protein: CASSAPTSGGAGETQYF

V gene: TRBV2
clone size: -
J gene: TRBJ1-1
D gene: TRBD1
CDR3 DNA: TGTGCCAGCAGTGAAGCCTTAGGACAGGGAACTGAAGCTTTCTTT
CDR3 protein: CASSEALGQGTEAFF

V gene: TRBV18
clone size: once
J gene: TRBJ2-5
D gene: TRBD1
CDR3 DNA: TGTGCCAGCTCACTAACGACAGGGGGCCAAGAGACCCAGTACTTC
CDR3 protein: CASSLTTGGQETQYF

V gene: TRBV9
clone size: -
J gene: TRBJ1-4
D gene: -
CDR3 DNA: TGTGCCAGCAGCGCAGGGTTATTCGGTGAAAAACTGTTTTTT
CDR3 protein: CASSAGLFGEKLFF

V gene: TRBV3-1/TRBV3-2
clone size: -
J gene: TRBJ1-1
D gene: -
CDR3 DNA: TGTGCCAGCAGCCAGGTTGACAGATACACTGAAGCTTTCTTT
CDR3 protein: CASSQVDRYTEAFF

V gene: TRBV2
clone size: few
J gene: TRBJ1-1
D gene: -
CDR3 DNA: TGTGCCAGCAGCGTCTCCACAGGGTATGGAGGAGCTTTCTTT
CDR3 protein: CASSVSTGYGGAFF

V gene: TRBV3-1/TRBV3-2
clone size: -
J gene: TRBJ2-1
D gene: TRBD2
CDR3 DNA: TGTGCCAGCAGCCATTTACTAGCGGGAGTAGGAAATGAGCAGTTCTTC
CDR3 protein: CASSHLLAGVGNEQFF

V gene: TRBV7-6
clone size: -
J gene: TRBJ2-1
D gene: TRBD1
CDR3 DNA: TGTGCCAGCAGCTTAGGGGCAGGGGGAGCCTACAATGAGCAGTTCTTC
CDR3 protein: CASSLGAGGAYNEQFF

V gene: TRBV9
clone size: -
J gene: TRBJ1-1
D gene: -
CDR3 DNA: TGTGCCAGCAGCCCAAAAAGGGTGACAGCAAACACTGAAGCTTTCTTT
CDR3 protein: CASSPKRVTANTEAFF

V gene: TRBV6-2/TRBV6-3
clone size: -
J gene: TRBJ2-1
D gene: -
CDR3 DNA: TGTGCCAGCAGCTCCACCTTCAGGGTACCCCAGTTCTTC
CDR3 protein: CASSSTFRVPQFF

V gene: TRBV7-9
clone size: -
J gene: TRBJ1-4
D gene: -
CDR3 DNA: TGTGCCAGCAGCTTTTCCAGGGGTACGGAAAAACTGTTTTTT
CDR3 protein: CASSFSRGTEKLFF

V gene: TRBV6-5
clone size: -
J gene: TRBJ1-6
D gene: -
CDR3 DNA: TGTGCCATCCCGGGACAAATAGGACCTAATTCACCCCTCCACTTT
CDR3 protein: CAIPGQIGPNSPLHF

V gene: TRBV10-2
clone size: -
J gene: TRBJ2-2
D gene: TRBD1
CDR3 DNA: TGCGCCAGCGGGACAGGGTTCTCCACCGGGGAGCTGTTTTTT
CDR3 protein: CASGTGFSTGELFF

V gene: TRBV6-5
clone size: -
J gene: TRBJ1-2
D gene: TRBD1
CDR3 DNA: TGTGCCAGCAGCTTAACAGGGGGAAAGGGCTACACCTTC
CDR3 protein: CASSLTGGKGYTF

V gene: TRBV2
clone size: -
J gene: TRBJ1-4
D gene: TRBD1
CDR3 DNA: TGTGCCAGCAGTGGCGTTCTCGACAGGGGTACAACTAATGAAAAACTGTTTTTT
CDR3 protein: CASSGVLDRGTTNEKLFF

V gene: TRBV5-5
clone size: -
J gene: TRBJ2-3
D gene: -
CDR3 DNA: TGTGCCAGCAGCAACCGGGACTTTGGAGGGAGGGATACGCAGTATTTT
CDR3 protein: CASSNRDFGGRDTQYF

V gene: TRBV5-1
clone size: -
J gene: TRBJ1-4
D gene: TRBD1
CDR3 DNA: TGCGCCAGCAGCTCCGGATATGGACAGGAAGGAGGCGAAAAACTGTTTTTT
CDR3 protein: CASSSGYGQEGGEKLFF